This passage covers 26 T cell receptor beta chains from one sample sequenced in a study of blood T cell repertoires in COVID-19. Clones were sequenced by immunoSEQ multiplex PCR, and TCRdb holds only the in-frame ones, with some missing. The data contain about 110,000 clones, 88% of them singletons. Sequencing input: peripheral blood. These receptors all stem from a human donor in a cohort sampled during active COVID-19.

The rearrangement uses TRBV9 and TRBJ2-7; TRBD1 might be the D (5 bases). The ends were cut back, 0 bases at V and 2 bases at J, with 12 bases in the middle. Germline V gene data show CDR1 as SGDLS and CDR2 as YYNGEE. The CDR3 has 15 residues. CDR3 in DNA: TGTGCCAGCAGCGTAGAAGAGGCAGGGCCCTACGAGCAGTACTTC. This translates into CASSVEEAGPYEQYF.

The chain carries TRBV7-6 and TRBJ2-5, with D possibly matching TRBD2 (5 bases). CDR1 and CDR2 from the germline V gene are SGHVS and FNYEAQ. The CDR3 extends over 14 amino acids. Between the trimmed V and J ends, which lost 0 bases and 3 bases, there was a span of 8 bases. The CDR3 DNA is TGTGCCAGCAGCTTAGCGCAGGAGGAAGAGACCCAGTACTTC. As protein: CASSLAQEEETQYF.

The chain joins TRBV2 to TRBJ2-2; D unresolved. V was trimmed by 6 bases and J by 1 base, leaving 6 bases between them. Germline CDR1 SNHLY, CDR2 FYNNEI. This CDR3 contains 13 residues. In DNA form, the CDR3 reads TGTGCCAGCAGGAGATTGAACACCGGGGAGCTGTTTTTT. This gives the protein CASRRLNTGELFF.

The J gene is TRBJ1-2, the V gene TRBV5-1; D is undetermined. The V gene lost 4 bases and the J gene lost 4 bases, with 14 bases spanning the gap. Germline V gene data show CDR1 as SGHRS and CDR2 as YFSETQ. CDR3 length equals 14 residues. The DNA for the CDR3 is TGCGCCAGCAGCCTCGGACTGGTATCCTATGGCTACACCTTC. It yields the protein CASSLGLVSYGYTF.

The genes are TRBV15 and TRBJ2-5; D unresolved. Trimming pared 5 bases from V and 2 bases from J, leaving 12 bases between. The CDR3 extends over 14 amino acids. Looked up from germline, CDR1 is LNHNV and CDR2 is YYDKDF (reference sequence). As DNA, the CDR3 is TGTGCCACCAGCTTCTTCGGGTTTCAAGAGACCCAGTACTTC. This gives the protein CATSFFGFQETQYF.

The CDR3: CASSPGGAYGYTF. CDR3 bases: TGCGCCAGCAGCCCCGGAGGGGCCTATGGCTACACCTTC. The chain is built from TRBV5-1 and TRBJ1-2; D may be TRBD1 (5 bases). V lost 4 bases and J 4 bases, leaving 11 bases between the germline ends. Germline CDR1 reads SGHRS; CDR2 reads YFSETQ. This CDR3 has 13 amino acids.

The chain has TRBV20-1 and TRBJ1-5; no firm D call. Germline values: CDR1 DFQATT, CDR2 SNEGSKA (reference sequence). Trimming took 3 bases from V and 0 from J, leaving 12 bases between them. This CDR3 has 15 amino acids. The DNA of the CDR3 is TGCAGTGCTAGTTTATCCGGGTATAGCAATCAGCCCCAGCATTTT. Its translation: CSASLSGYSNQPQHF.

The chain recombines TRBV11-2 with TRBJ2-7; 8 nucleotides agree with TRBD2. The trim removed 4 bases at V and 3 bases at J, leaving 8 bases unmatched. Germline V CDR1 and CDR2: SGHAT, FQNNGV. CDR3 length equals 15 residues. Here the CDR3 reads CASSSTPTSGYEQYF. CDR3 DNA sequence: TGTGCCAGCAGCTCTACCCCAACTAGCGGCTACGAGCAGTACTTC.

The gene calls are TRBV29-1 and TRBJ2-1, with 10 bases aligning to TRBD2. With V trimmed by 6 bases and J by 8 bases, 10 bases remained unmatched. CDR3 length equals 14 residues. Germline V gene lookup returns CDR1 SQVTM and CDR2 ANQGSEA. The CDR3 DNA follows: TGCAGCGTAGACAGCGGGAGGGCAATCGATGAGCAGTTCTTC. This translates into CSVDSGRAIDEQFF.

This clone has a handful of counts. This chain uses TRBV5-1 with TRBJ1-5; D is uncertain. Germline V gene data show CDR1 as SGHRS and CDR2 as YFSETQ. This CDR3 has 14 amino acids. V gave up 0 bases and J gave up 1 base, with 5 bases separating them. This CDR3 is CASSLDGSNQPQHF. CDR3 nucleotide sequence: TGCGCCAGCAGCTTGGACGGGAGCAATCAGCCCCAGCATTTT.

The V and J genes are TRBV11-2 and TRBJ2-7; possible D gene TRBD1, 6 bases. With 3 bases removed from V and 13 bases from J, the gap between germline ends came to 28 bases. This CDR3 has 16 residues. Per germline, CDR1 SGHAT and CDR2 FQNNGV. The CDR3 coding sequence is TGTGCCAGCAGCTTGGGTTTATCCCCGGGACAAGAGGACGTATACTTC. Translated, it gives CASSLGLSPGQEDVYF.

The rearrangement uses TRBV7-8 and TRBJ1-2; maybe TRBD1 (6 bases). In germline, CDR1 is SGHVS, CDR2 FQNEAQ. With 1 base removed from V and 6 bases from J, the gap between germline ends came to 9 bases. CDR3 length equals 13 residues. This CDR3 is CASSLDRVDGYTF. The DNA for the CDR3 is TGTGCCAGCAGCTTAGACAGGGTGGATGGCTACACCTTC.

This chain joins TRBV4-2 and TRBJ2-1, with 12 bases lining up with TRBD2. The J segment lost 8 bases and the V segment lost 1 base, leaving 12 bases of the junction unmatched. Per the germline V gene, CDR1 is LGHNA and CDR2 is YNFKEQ. The CDR3 contains 18 residues. For the CDR3, the DNA is TGTGCCAGCAGCCAAGCAGGGACCGGGACTAGCGGGTCCTATGAGCAGTTCTTC. It codes for CASSQAGTGTSGSYEQFF.

This clone was detected ten times or more. This chain connects TRBV19 to TRBJ2-6; no clear D gene. V lost 1 base to trimming and J lost 0 bases, with 4 bases between them. The CDR3 has 15 amino acids. In germline, CDR1 is LNHDA, CDR2 SQIVND (reference sequence). The CDR3 DNA reads TGTGCCAGTAGTATAGGGAGCTCTGGGGCCAACGTCCTGACTTTC. This gives the protein CASSIGSSGANVLTF. The full variable domain, rest sourced from reference TRBV19 and TRBJ2-6, is DGGITQSPKYLFRKEGQNVTLSCEQNLNHDAMYWYRQDPGQGLRLIYYSQIVNDFQKGDIAEGYSVSREKKESFPLTVTSAQKNPTAFYLCASSIGSSGANVLTFGAGSRLTVL.

V is TRBV11-3 and J is TRBJ2-1, with TRBD2 as a possible D gene (7 bases). CDR1 and CDR2 from the germline V gene are SGHNT and YENEEA. This CDR3 region has 14 residues. V was pared by 5 bases and J by 5 bases, with 13 bases between. Here the CDR3 DNA reads TGTGCCAGCAGCGGGGGCCGGGAGGACAATGAGCAGTTCTTC. This codes for CASSGGREDNEQFF.

This sequence joins TRBV25-1 and TRBJ1-4; D is unclear. V was trimmed by 2 bases and J by 4 bases, leaving 17 bases between them. The CDR3 consists of 17 residues. Germline V lookup: CDR1 MGHDK, CDR2 SYGVNS. The CDR3 region is CASSEQLGGGFNEKLFF. The CDR3 DNA is TGTGCCAGCAGTGAACAGCTGGGCGGAGGATTTAATGAAAAACTGTTTTTT.

V is TRBV10-3 and J is TRBJ2-1; possibly TRBD1 for D (5 bases). The CDR3 totals 12 residues. The V gene lost 10 bases and the J gene lost 4 bases, with 11 bases spanning the gap. Looked up from germline, CDR1 is ENHRY and CDR2 is SYGVKD. CDR3 loop: CATQRQYNEQFF. The CDR3 DNA sequence: TGTGCCACTCAACGACAGTACAATGAGCAGTTCTTC.

The sample holds a few counts of this clone. The genes are TRBV6-8 and TRBJ2-5; 12 bases fit TRBD2. In germline, CDR1 is MNHGY, CDR2 SAAAGT. Trimming cost V 8 bases and J 7 bases; bases outside gene matches: 14. The CDR3 is 16 amino acids. Written as DNA, the CDR3 is TGTGCCAGCGCCCGGGGGACTAGCGGGTCCCCTTGGACCCAGTACTTC. It is translated as CASARGTSGSPWTQYF.

The chain is built from TRBV7-2 and TRBJ2-5; D is perhaps TRBD2 (6 bases). Germline CDR1 is SGHTA and CDR2 is FQGNSA. V dropped 5 bases and J dropped 4 bases, with 11 bases sitting between them. This CDR3 spans 13 amino acids. This CDR3 reads CASSPPGVETQYF. CDR3 sequence (DNA): TGTGCCAGCAGCCCCCCGGGGGTAGAGACCCAGTACTTC.

With respect to this clone: This sample also contains other DNA sequences that code for the same CDR3. The chain joins TRBV4-1 to TRBJ1-4; 8 bases agree with TRBD1. The V gene's germline CDR1 is MGHRA and CDR2 YSYEKL. The CDR3 sequence is 14 residues long. The junction had 4 bases not matched to a gene; V was cut back by 2 bases and J by 8 bases. In DNA, the CDR3 is TGCGCCAGCAGCCAACAGGGGGCTGGGGAAAAACTGTTTTTT. It translates to CASSQQGAGEKLFF.

The gene calls are TRBV2 and TRBJ2-5; D is possibly TRBD1 (6 bases). The CDR3 contains 15 residues. Germline V CDR1 and CDR2: SNHLY, FYNNEI. Trimming took off 3 bases at V and 2 bases at J, with 13 bases between the two ends. The CDR3, as DNA: TGTGCCAGCAGTGACCAGGGGATCGTTCAAGAGACCCAGTACTTC. Its protein is CASSDQGIVQETQYF.

The chain recombines TRBV6-5 with TRBJ1-1; tentatively, D is TRBD1 (5 bases). With 2 bases removed from V and 8 bases from J, the gap between germline ends came to 12 bases. This CDR3 comprises 13 residues. Germline CDR1 is MNHEY and CDR2 is SVGAGI. CDR3 sequence reads: CASSYKIQGEAFF. The CDR3 region has the DNA TGTGCCAGCAGTTACAAGATCCAGGGAGAAGCTTTCTTT.

This chain joins TRBV19 and TRBJ1-6; unclear D gene. The CDR3 spans 14 residues. Germline V gene sequence: CDR1 LNHDA, CDR2 SQIVND (reference sequence). V lost 3 bases to trimming and J lost 9 bases, with 12 bases between them. The CDR3: CASSISRRGSPLHF. For the CDR3, the DNA is TGTGCCAGTAGTATCTCCCGGCGGGGTTCACCCCTCCACTTT. Full variable domain (missing parts from reference TRBV19 and TRBJ1-6): DGGITQSPKYLFRKEGQNVTLSCEQNLNHDAMYWYRQDPGQGLRLIYYSQIVNDFQKGDIAEGYSVSREKKESFPLTVTSAQKNPTAFYLCASSISRRGSPLHFGNGTRLTVT.

The chain uses TRBV28 and TRBJ2-7, with 9 bases matching TRBD1. J gave up 4 bases and V 6 bases, and 7 bases lay outside the gene matches. The CDR3 runs to 14 residues. CDR1 and CDR2 (germline): MDHEN, SYDVKM. CDR3 protein: CASRQGAQLYEQYF. The CDR3 nucleotides are TGTGCCAGCAGACAGGGGGCCCAGTTGTACGAGCAGTACTTC.

The chain carries TRBV10-2 and TRBJ2-1; D is undetermined. Trimming shortened V by 2 bases and J by 4 bases, and 3 bases separated the two germline ends. Germline CDR1 WSHSY, CDR2 SAAADI. The CDR3 is 12 residues long. CDR3 loop: CASSEPYNEQFF. CDR3 DNA: TGCGCCAGCAGTGAGCCTTACAATGAGCAGTTCTTC.

The chain has TRBV7-9 and TRBJ2-4, with D possibly TRBD2 on 5 matching bases. V was clipped by 6 bases and J by 8 bases, with 14 bases between them. Per the germline V gene, CDR1 is SEHNR and CDR2 is FQNEAQ (reference sequence). The CDR3 consists of 13 residues. CDR3 amino acids: CASSTDHGDIQYF. Written as DNA, the CDR3 is TGTGCCAGCAGTACGGATCACGGGGACATTCAGTACTTC. The entire variable domain, with the rest obtained from reference TRBV7-9 and TRBJ2-4, is as follows: DTGVSQNPRHKITKRGQNVTFRCDPISEHNRLYWYRQTLGQGPEFLTYFQNEAQLEKSRLLSDRFSAERPKGSFSTLEIQRTEQGDSAMYLCASSTDHGDIQYFGAGTRLSVL.